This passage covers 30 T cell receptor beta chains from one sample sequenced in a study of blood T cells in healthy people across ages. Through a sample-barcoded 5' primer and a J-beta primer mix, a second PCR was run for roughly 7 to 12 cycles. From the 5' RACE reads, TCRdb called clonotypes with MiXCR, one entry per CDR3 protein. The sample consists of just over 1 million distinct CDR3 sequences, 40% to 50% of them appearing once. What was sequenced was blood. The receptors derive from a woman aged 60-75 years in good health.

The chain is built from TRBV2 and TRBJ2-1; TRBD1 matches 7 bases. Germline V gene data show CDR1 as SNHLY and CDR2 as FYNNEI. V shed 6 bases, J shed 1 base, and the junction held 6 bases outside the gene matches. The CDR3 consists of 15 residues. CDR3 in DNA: TGTGCCAGCAGGGTCGACAGGGAGTCCTACAATGAGCAGTTCTTC. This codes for CASRVDRESYNEQFF.

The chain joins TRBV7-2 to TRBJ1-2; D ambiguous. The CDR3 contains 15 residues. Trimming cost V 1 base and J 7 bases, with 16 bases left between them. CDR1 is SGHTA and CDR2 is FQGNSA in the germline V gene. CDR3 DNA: TGTGCCAGCAGCTTAGGTGAGGTCCTGATTGGTGGCTACACCTTC. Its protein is CASSLGEVLIGGYTF.

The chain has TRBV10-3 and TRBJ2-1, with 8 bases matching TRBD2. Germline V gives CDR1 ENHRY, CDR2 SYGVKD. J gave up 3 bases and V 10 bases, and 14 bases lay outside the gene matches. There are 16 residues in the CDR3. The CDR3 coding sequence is TGTGCCAGAAGGGGCACTAGCGGATCCTACTACAATGAGCAGTTCTTC. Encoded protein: CARRGTSGSYYNEQFF.

The CDR3 DNA is TGCGCCAGCAGCTCCGCGGGTTCGGGAGCCCTTATAAGCTCCTACAATGAGCAGTACTTC. Residues: CASSSAGSGALISSYNEQYF. This chain connects TRBV5-1 to TRBJ2-1, with TRBD2 as a possible D gene (6 bases). Judging by the DNA end, TRBJ2-7 fits better; the J call may be wrong. This CDR3 is 20 amino acids long. Germline V gene data show CDR1 as SGHRS and CDR2 as YFSETQ.

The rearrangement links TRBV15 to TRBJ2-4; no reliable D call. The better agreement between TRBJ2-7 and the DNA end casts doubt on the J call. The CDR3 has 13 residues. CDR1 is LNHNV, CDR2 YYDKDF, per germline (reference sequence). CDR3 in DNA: TGTGCCACCAGCAACCCCACCACCTACGAGCAGTACTTC. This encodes CATSNPTTYEQYF.

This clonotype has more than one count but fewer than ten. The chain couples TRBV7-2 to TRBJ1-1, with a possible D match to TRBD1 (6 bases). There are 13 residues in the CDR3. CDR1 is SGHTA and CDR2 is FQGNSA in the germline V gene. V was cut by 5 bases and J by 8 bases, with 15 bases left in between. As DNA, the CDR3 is TGTGCCAGCAGCCCCAAGGGGGGGAGAGAAGCTTTCTTT. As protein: CASSPKGGREAFF.

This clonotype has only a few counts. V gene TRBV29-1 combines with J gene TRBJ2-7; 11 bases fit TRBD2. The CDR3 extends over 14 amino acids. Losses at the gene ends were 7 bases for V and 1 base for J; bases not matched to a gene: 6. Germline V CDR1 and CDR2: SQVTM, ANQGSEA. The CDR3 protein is CSAYGTSGSYEQYF. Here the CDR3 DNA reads TGCAGCGCTTACGGGACTAGCGGTTCCTACGAGCAGTACTTC.

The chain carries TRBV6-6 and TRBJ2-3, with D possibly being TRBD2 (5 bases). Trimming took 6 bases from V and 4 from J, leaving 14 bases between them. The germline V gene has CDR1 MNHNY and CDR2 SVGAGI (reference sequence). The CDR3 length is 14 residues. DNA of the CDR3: TGTGCCAGCAGCTACCGAGGGATTCCAGATACGCAGTATTTT. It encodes CASSYRGIPDTQYF.

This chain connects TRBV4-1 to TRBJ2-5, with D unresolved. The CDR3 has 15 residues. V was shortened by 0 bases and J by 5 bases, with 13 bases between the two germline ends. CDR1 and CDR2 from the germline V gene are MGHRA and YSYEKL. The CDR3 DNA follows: TGCGCCAGCAGCCAAGAAACCGGGTTTCGCGAGACCCAGTACTTC. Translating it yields CASSQETGFRETQYF.

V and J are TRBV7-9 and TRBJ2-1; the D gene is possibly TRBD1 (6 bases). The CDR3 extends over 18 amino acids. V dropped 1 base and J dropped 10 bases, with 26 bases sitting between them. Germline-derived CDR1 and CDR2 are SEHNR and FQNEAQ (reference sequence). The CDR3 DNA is TGTGCCAGCAGCTTAGAGCCCACCGGGACACTGGGGAGCCGAGAGCAGTTCTTC. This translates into CASSLEPTGTLGSREQFF.

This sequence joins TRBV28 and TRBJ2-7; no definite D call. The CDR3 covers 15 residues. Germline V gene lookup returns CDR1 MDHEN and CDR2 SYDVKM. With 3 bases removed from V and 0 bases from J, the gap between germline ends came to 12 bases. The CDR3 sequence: CASSFLARSSYEQYF. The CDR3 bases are TGTGCCAGCAGTTTTCTTGCCAGGAGCTCCTACGAGCAGTACTTC.

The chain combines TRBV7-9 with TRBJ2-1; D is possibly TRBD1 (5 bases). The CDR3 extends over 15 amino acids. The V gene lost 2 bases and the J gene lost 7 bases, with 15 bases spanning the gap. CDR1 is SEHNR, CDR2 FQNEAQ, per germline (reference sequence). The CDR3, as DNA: TGTGCCAGCAGCTTACAGCGAGCAGGGCCTAATGAGCAGTTCTTC. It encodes CASSLQRAGPNEQFF.

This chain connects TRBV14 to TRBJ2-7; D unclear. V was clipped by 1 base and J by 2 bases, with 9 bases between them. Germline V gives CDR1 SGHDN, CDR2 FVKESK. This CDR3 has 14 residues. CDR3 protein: CASSQVTWAYEQYF. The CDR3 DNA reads TGTGCCAGCAGCCAAGTAACGTGGGCCTACGAGCAGTACTTC.

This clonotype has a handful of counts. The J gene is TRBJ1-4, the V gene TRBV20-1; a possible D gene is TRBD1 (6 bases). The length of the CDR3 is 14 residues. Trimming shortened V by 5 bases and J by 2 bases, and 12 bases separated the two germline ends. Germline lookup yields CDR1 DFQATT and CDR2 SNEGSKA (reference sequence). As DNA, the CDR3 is TGCAGTGCTTTGTACAGGGATACTAATGAAAAACTGTTTTTT. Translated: CSALYRDTNEKLFF.

The CDR3 DNA reads TGTGCCTGGACGGACTCGAACAATGAGCAGTTCTTC. It yields the protein CAWTDSNNEQFF. This sequence joins TRBV30 and TRBJ2-1; possibly TRBD2 for D (5 bases). Germline V gene data show CDR1 as GTSNPN and CDR2 as SVGIG (reference sequence). The CDR3 loop spans 12 amino acids. V lost 4 bases, J lost 5 bases, and 9 bases lay in between. The whole variable domain, filled in from reference TRBV30 and TRBJ2-1, reads SQTIHQWPATLVQPVGSPLSLECTVEGTSNPNLYWYRQAAGRGLQLLFYSVGIGQISSEVPQNLSASRPQDRQFILSSKKLLLSDSGFYLCAWTDSNNEQFFGPGTRLTVL.

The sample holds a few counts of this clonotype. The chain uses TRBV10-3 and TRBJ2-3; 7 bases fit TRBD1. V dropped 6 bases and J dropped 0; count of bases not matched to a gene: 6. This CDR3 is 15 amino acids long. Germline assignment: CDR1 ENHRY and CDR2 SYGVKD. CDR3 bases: TGTGCCATCAGCAGAGGACAGGCTAGCACAGATACGCAGTATTTT. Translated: CAISRGQASTDTQYF.

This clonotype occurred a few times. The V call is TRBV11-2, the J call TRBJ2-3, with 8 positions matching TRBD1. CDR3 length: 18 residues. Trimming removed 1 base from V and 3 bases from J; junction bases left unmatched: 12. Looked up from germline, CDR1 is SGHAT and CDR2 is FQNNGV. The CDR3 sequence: CASSLAGWGDRGTDTQYF. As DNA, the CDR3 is TGTGCCAGCAGCTTAGCCGGATGGGGTGACAGGGGTACAGATACGCAGTATTTT.

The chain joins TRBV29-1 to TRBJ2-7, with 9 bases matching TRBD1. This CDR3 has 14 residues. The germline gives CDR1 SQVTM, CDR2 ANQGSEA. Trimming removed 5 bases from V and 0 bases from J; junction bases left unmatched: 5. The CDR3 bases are TGCAGCGTTACCGGGACAGGGCCCTCCTACGAGCAGTACTTC. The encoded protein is CSVTGTGPSYEQYF.

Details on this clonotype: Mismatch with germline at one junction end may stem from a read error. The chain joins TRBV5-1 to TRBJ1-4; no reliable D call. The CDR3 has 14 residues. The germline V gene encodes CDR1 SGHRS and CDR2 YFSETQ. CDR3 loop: CASRWAGAGEKLFF. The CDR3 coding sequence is TGCGCCAGCAGGTGGGCCGGCGCGGGTGAAAAATTGTTTTTT. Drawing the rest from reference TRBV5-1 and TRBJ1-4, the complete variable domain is KAGVTQTPRYLIKTRGQQVTLSCSPISGHRSVSWYQQTPGQGLQFLFEYFSETQRNKGNFPGRFSGRQFSNSRSEMNVSTLELGDSALYLCASRWAGAGEKLFFGSGTQLSVL.

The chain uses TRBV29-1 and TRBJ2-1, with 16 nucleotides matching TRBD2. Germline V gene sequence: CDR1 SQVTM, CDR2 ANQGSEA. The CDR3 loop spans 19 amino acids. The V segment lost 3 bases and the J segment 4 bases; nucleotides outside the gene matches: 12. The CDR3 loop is CSVDDPGTSGRAVYNEQFF. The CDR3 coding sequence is TGCAGCGTTGACGACCCCGGGACTAGCGGGAGGGCCGTGTACAATGAGCAGTTCTTC.

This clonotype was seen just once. The CDR3 spells CASSIPGAGPNTEAFF. CDR3 DNA sequence: TGTGCCAGTAGTATACCAGGGGCTGGCCCGAACACTGAAGCTTTCTTT. J is TRBJ1-1 and V is TRBV19; D may be TRBD1 (6 bases). The germline V gene has CDR1 LNHDA and CDR2 SQIVND (reference sequence). Trimming took off 2 bases at V and 1 base at J, with 14 bases between the two ends. The CDR3 covers 16 residues.

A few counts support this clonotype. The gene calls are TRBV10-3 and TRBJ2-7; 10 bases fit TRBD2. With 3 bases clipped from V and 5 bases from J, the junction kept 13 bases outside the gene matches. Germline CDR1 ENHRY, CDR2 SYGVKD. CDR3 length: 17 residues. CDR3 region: CAISERNSGRSGDEQYF. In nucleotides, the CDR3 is TGTGCCATCAGTGAACGGAATAGCGGGAGGTCAGGGGACGAGCAGTACTTC.

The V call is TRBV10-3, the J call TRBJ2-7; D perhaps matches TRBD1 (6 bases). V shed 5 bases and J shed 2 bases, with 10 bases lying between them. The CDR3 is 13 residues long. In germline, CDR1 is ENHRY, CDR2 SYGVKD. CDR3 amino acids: CAISSGHAYEQYF. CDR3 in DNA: TGTGCCATCAGTTCGGGACATGCCTACGAGCAGTACTTC.

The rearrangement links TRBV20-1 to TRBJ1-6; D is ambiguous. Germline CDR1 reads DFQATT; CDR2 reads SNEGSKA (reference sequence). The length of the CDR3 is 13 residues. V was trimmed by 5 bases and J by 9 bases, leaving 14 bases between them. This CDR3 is CSAPGNGVSPLHF. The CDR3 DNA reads TGCAGTGCTCCCGGCAACGGGGTTTCACCCCTCCACTTT.

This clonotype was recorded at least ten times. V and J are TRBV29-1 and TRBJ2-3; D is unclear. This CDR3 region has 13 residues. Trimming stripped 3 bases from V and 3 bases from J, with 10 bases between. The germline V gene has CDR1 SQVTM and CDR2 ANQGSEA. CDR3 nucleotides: TGCAGCGTTGATACGGCGGCGACAGATACGCAGTATTTT. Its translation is CSVDTAATDTQYF.

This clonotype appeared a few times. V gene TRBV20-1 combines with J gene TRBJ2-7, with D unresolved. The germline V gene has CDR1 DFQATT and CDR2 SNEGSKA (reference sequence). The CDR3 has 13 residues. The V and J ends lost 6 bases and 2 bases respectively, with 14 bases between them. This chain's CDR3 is CSALQSDTYEQYF. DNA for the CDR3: TGCAGTGCCCTTCAAAGCGATACCTACGAGCAGTACTTC.

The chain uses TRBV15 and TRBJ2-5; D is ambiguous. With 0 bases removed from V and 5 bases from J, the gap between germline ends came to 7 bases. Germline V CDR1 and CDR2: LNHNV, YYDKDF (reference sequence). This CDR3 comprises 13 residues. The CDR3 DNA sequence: TGTGCCACCAGCAGAGATGGACCCGAGACCCAGTACTTC. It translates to CATSRDGPETQYF.

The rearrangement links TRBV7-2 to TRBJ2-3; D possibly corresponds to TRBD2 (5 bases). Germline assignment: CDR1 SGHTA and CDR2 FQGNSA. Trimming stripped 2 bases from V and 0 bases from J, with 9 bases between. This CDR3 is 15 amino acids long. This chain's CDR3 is CASSLFGGSTDTQYF. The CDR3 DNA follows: TGTGCCAGCAGCTTATTTGGCGGGAGCACAGATACGCAGTATTTT.

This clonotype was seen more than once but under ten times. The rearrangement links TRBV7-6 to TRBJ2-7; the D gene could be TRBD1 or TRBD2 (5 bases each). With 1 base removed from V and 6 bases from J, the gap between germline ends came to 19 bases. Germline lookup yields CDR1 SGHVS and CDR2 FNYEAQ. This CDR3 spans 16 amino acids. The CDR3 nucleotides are TGTGCCAGCAGCTTAGATTGGGCAGGGACGTCGAGCGAGCAGTACTTC. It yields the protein CASSLDWAGTSSEQYF.

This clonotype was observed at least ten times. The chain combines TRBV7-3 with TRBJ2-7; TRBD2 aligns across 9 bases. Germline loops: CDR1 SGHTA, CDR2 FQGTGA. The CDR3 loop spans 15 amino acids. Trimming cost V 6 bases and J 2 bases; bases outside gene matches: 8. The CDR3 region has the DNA TGTGCCAGCAGTCTCGAAGCGGGAGGACCCTACGAGCAGTACTTC. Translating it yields CASSLEAGGPYEQYF. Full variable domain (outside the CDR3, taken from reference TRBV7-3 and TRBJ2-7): GAGVSQTPSNKVTEKGKYVELRCDPISGHTALYWYRQSLGQGPEFLIYFQGTGAADDSGLPNDRFFAVRPEGSVSTLKIQRTERGDSAVYLCASSLEAGGPYEQYFGPGTRLTVT.